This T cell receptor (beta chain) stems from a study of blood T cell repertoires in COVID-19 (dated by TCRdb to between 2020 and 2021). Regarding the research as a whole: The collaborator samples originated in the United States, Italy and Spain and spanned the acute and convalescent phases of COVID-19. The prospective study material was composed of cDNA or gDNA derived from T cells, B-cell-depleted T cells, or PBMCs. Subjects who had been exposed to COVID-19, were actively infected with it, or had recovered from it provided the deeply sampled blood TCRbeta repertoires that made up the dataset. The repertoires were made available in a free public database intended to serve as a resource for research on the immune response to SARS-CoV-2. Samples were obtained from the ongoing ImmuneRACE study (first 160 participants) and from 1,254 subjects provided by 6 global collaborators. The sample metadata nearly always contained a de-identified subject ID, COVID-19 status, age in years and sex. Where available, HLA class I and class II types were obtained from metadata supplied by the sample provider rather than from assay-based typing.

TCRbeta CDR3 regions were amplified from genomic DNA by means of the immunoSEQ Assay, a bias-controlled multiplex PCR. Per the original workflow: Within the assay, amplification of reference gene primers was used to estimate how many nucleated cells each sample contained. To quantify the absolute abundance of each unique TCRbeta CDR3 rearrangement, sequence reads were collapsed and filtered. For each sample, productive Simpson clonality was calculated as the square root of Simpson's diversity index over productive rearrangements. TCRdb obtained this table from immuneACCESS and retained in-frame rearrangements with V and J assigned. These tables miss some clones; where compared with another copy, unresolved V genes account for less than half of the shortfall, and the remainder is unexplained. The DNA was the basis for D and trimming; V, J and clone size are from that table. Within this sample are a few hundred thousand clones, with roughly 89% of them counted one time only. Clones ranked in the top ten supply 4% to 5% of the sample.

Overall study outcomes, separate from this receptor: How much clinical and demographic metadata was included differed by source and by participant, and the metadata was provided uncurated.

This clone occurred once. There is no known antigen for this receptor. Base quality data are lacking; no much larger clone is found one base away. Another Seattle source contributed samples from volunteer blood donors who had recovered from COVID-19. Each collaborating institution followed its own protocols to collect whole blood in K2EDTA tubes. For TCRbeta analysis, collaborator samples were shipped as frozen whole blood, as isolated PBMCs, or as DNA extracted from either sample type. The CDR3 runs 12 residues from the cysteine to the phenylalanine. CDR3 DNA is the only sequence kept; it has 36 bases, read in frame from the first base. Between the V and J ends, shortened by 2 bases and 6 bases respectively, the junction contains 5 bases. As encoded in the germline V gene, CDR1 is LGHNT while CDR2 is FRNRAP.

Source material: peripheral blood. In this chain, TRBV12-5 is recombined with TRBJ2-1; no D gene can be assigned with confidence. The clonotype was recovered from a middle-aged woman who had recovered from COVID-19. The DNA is TGTGCTAGTGGTTTGCCAGGCAATGAGCAGTTCTTC. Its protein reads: CASGLPGNEQFF.